This T cell receptor (beta chain) was obtained from a study of blood T cell repertoires in COVID-19. The wider study: From T cells, B-cell-depleted T cells, or PBMCs came the material, which was cDNA or gDNA.

In the authors' workflow: Nucleated cell number was recorded as an estimate derived from reference gene primer amplification. Libraries were prepared by immunoSEQ multiplex PCR; TCRdb keeps only in-frame clonotypes and omits some of them. V and J calls and clone size are as listed in that table; D and trimming were resolved from the DNA. The profile covers some 59,000 clones, with 70% to 90% appearing a single time and approximately 1.5% taken by the ten largest. The trim removed 4 bases at V and 1 base at J, leaving 5 bases unmatched. This CDR3 spans 15 amino acids. Per germline, CDR1 SGHTA and CDR2 FQGNSA.

The chain recombines TRBV7-2 with TRBJ1-1; 8 bases are shared with TRBD1. The TCR was taken from a man aged 55 to 70 with acute or convalescent COVID-19. Sequencing was carried out using peripheral blood. The CDR3 loop reads CASSSSGTGNTEAFF. In nucleotides, the CDR3 is TGTGCCAGCAGCTCCTCCGGGACAGGGAACACTGAAGCTTTCTTT.